This T cell receptor beta chain was captured in a study of CXCR3-negative and CXCR3-positive naive CD8 T cells. General study points: Naive CXCR3-positive and CXCR3-negative cells shared similar TRBV-TRBJ usage, unlike memory cells. In CXCR3-positive naive cells, the TRB CDR3s were more hydrophobic than in CXCR3-negative naive cells. Cryopreserved cells partially lost CXCR3 expression, and fresh PBMCs were used in most assays.

On this clonotype: Its target is not known.

The TRB libraries of cDNA were built by UMI-labeled 5' RACE. Reprocessing the 5' RACE reads, TCRdb reports a single entry for every CDR3 protein and omits DNA. Here the sample table reports roughly 56,000 distinct CDR3 sequences. This sequence originates from a human donor in good health. Some clones in this sample may be carry-over from other donors' samples. The sample comprised naive CXCR3- CD8+ T cells from blood. The subset here: CD45RO-CCR7+CD27+CD95- naive CD8+ T cells lacking CXCR3 (TNR3-).

CDR3 residues: CSVEVGSLAGTYEQYF. The chain carries TRBV29-1 and TRBJ2-7; TCRdb calls TRBD2, which cannot be checked without DNA. The CDR3 consists of 16 residues. CDR1 and CDR2 from the germline V gene are SQVTM and ANQGSEA.